This TCR beta chain was identified during a study of cytomegalovirus exposure and HLA in healthy donors. A remark on this clone: What it binds is not known.

Germline CDR1 is SGHTA and CDR2 is FQGNSA. The V and J ends lost 4 bases and 7 bases respectively, with 20 bases between them. This CDR3 has 17 amino acids. Sequencing used immunoSEQ multiplex PCR; TCRdb keeps in-frame clones, though not all of them. This table has about 150,000 clones, about 88% appearing once. Points from the study as a whole: Rarity held for most TCR sequences, but there were some public TCRs that occurred in many donors.

The V and J genes are TRBV7-2 and TRBJ1-6; D unresolved. The receptor was isolated from a woman between 18 and 30 years old in good health and CMV-seropositive. The sequencing input was PBMCs. This chain's CDR3 is CASSSGLSGGTNSPLHF. Here the CDR3 DNA reads TGTGCCAGCAGCTCCGGATTGTCTGGCGGAACGAATTCACCCCTCCACTTT.